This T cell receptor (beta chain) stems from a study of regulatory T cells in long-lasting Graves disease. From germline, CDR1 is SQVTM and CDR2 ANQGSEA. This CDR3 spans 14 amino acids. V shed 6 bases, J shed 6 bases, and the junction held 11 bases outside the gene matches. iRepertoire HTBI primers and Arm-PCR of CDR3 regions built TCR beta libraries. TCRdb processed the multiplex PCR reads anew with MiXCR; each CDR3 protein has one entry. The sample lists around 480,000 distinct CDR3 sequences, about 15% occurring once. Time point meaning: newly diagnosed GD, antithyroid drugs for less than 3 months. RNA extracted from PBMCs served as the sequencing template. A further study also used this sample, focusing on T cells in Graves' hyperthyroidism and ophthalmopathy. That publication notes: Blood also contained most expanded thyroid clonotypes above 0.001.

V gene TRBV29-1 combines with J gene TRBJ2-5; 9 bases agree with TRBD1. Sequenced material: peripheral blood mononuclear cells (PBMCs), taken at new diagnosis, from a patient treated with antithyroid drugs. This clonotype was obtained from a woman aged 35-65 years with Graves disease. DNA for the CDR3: TGCAGCGTCTTCCAGACAGGGGGTTTAAAGACCCAGTACTTC. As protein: CSVFQTGGLKTQYF.